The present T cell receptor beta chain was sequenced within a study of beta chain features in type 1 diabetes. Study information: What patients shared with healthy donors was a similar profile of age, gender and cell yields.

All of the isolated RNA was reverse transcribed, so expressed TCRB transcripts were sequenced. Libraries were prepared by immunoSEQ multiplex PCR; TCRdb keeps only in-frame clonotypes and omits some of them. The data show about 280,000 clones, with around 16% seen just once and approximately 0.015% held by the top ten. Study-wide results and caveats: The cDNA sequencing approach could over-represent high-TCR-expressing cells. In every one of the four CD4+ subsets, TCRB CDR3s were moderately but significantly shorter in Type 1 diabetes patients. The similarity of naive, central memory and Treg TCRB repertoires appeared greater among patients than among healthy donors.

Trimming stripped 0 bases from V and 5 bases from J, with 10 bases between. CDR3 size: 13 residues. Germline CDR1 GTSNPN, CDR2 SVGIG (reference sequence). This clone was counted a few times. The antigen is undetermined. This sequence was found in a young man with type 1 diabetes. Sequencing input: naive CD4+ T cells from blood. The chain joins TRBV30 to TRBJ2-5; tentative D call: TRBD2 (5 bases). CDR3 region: CAWSVVEEETQYF. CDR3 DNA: TGTGCCTGGAGTGTCGTGGAGGAGGAGACCCAGTACTTC.